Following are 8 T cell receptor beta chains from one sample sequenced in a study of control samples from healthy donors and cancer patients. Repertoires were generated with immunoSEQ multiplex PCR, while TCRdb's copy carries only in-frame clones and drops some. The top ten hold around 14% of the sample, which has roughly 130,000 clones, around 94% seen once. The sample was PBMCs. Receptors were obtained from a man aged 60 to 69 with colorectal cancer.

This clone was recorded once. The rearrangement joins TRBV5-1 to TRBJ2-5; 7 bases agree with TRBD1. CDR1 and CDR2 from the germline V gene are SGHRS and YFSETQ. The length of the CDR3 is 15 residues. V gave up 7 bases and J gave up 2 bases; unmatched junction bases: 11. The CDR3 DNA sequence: TGCGCCAGCGGCAACCGGGACAGCCCTCAAGAGACCCAGTACTTC. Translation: CASGNRDSPQETQYF.

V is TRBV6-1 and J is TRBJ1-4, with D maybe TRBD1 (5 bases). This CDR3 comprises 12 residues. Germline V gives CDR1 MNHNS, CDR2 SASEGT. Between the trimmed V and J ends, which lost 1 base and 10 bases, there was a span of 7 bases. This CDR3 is CASSEDRGKLFF. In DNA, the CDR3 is TGTGCCAGCAGTGAAGATAGGGGAAAACTGTTTTTT.

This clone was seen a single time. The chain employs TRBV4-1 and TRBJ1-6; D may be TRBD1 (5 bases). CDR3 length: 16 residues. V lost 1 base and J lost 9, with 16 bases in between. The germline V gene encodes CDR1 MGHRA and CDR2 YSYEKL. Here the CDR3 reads CASSQVGVRYGSPLHF. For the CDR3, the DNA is TGCGCCAGCAGCCAAGTGGGGGTTCGATATGGTTCACCCCTCCACTTT.

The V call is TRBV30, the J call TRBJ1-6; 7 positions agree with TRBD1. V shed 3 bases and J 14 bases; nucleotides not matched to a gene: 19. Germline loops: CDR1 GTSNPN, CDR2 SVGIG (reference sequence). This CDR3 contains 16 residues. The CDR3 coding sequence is TGTGCCTGGAGCCTAACCGGGACAGTCTCCTCCAGAACCCTCCACTTT. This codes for CAWSLTGTVSSRTLHF.

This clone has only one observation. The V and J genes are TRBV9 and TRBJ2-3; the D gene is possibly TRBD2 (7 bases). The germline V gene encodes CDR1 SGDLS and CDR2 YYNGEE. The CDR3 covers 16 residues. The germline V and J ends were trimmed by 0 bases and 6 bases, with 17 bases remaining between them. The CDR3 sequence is CASSVATGGRYDTQYF. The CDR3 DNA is TGTGCCAGCAGCGTAGCTACGGGGGGCCGGTATGATACGCAGTATTTT. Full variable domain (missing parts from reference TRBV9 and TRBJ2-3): DSGVTQTPKHLITATGQRVTLRCSPRSGDLSVYWYQQSLDQGLQFLIQYYNGEERAKGNILERFSAQQFPDLHSELNLSSLELGDSALYFCASSVATGGRYDTQYFGPGTRLTVL.

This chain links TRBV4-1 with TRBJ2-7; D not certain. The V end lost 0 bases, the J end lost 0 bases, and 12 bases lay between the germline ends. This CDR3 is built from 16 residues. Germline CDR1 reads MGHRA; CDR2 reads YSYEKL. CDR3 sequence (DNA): TGCGCCAGCAGCCAAGATCGACGCAAGAGCTCCTACGAGCAGTACTTC. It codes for CASSQDRRKSSYEQYF.

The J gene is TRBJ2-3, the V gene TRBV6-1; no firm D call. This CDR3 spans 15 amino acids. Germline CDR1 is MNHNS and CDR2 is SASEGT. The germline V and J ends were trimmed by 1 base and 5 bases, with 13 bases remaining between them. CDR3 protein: CASSEGPADQDTQYF. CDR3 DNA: TGTGCCAGCAGTGAAGGGCCAGCTGACCAAGATACGCAGTATTTT.

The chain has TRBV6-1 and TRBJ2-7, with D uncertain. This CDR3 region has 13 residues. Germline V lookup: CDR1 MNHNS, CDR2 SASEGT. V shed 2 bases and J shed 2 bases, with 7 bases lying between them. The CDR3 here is CASSEYAAYEQYF. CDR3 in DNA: TGTGCCAGCAGTGAATATGCGGCCTACGAGCAGTACTTC.